The clone carrying this TCR beta chain was seen more than once but under ten times. Its antigen is undetermined. This entry belongs to a study of cytomegalovirus exposure and HLA in healthy donors. General study findings and limits: For most subjects, TCR beta sequences were reported to predict HLA-A and HLA-B alleles with accuracy.

Primers for the PCR totalled 60 Vbeta and 13 Jbeta. As originally analysed: Approximately 12 million of around 85 million unique TCR beta chains were shared, per a later count. Sequencing used immunoSEQ multiplex PCR; TCRdb keeps in-frame clones, though not all of them. V and J calls and clone size are given by that table; D and trimming were obtained from the DNA. The profile shows about 140,000 clones, 65% to 80% of them singletons. The CDR3 contains 12 residues. Looked up from germline, CDR1 is SGHTA and CDR2 is FQGTGA. V shed 4 bases and J shed 9 bases, with 13 bases lying between them. This chain connects TRBV7-3 to TRBJ2-7, with D perhaps matching TRBD2 (5 bases). The sequencing sample was made of PBMCs. This receptor was taken from a human donor in good health. This CDR3 is CASSSGMGVQYF. The CDR3 DNA reads as TGTGCCAGCAGCTCCGGGATGGGAGTGCAGTACTTC.